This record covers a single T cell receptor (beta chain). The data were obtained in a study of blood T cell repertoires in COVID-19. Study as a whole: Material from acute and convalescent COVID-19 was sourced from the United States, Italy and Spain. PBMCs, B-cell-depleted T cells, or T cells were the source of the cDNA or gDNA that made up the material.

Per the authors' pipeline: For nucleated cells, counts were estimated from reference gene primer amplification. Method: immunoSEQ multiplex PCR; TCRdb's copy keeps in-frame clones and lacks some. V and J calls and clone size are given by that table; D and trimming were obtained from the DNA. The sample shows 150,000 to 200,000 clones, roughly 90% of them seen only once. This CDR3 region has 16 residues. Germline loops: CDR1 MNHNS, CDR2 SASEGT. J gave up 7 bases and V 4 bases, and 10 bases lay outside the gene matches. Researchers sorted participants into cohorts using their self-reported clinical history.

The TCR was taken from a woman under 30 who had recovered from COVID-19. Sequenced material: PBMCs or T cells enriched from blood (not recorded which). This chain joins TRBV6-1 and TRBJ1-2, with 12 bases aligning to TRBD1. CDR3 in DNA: TGTGCCAGCAGTGTGTCCGGGACAGGGGGCTATTTTGGCTACACCTTC. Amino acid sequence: CASSVSGTGGYFGYTF.